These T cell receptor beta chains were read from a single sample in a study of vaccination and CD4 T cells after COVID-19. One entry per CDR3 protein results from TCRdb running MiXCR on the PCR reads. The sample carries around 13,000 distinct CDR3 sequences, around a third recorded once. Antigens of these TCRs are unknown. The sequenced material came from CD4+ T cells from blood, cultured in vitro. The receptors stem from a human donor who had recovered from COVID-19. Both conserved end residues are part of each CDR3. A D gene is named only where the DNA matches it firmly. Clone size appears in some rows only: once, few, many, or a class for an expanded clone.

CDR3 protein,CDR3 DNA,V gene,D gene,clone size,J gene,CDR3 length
CASSSAGTIGSNYGYTF,TGTGCCAGTAGCAGTGCAGGCACCATTGGTTCTAACTATGGCTACACCTTC,TRBV19,NA,NA,TRBJ1-2,17
CAGSLKQPGRTGELFF,TGTGCCGGCAGCTTGAAACAGCCGGGTCGCACCGGGGAGCTGTTTTTT,TRBV5-4,NA,NA,TRBJ2-2,16
CASSYSAYPSAGELFF,TGTGCCAGCAGTTACTCGGCCTACCCAAGCGCCGGGGAGCTGTTTTTT,TRBV6-5,NA,NA,TRBJ2-2,16
CASSRQGVSNQPQHF,TGTGCCAGCAGCCGACAGGGTGTGAGTAATCAGCCCCAGCATTTT,TRBV28,TRBD1,few,TRBJ1-5,15
CASSLGYGSSYNEQFF,TGTGCCAGCAGCTTAGGGTATGGGAGCTCCTACAATGAGCAGTTCTTC,TRBV7-9,NA,NA,TRBJ2-1,16
CASSTWSDTQYF,TGTGCCAGTAGTACATGGTCAGATACGCAGTATTTT,TRBV19,NA,NA,TRBJ2-3,12
CASSYQARAETQYF,TGTGCCAGCAGTTACCAGGCCCGCGCGGAGACCCAGTACTTC,TRBV6-5,NA,NA,TRBJ2-5,14
CASSVPSGRNYEQYF,TGCGCCAGCAGTGTACCTAGCGGGAGGAACTACGAGCAGTACTTC,TRBV10-1,TRBD2,few,TRBJ2-7,15
CASSLRVFSSGNTIYF,TGTGCCAGCAGTTTAAGGGTCTTTTCCTCTGGAAACACCATATATTTT,TRBV28,NA,NA,TRBJ1-3,16
CASSYGNSPKTRNEQFF,TGCGCCAGCAGTTACGGCAACAGCCCCAAAACTAGGAATGAGCAGTTCTTC,TRBV6-5,NA,NA,TRBJ2-1,17
CASSVRAADGYTF,TGTGCCAGCAGTGTCAGGGCAGCCGATGGCTACACCTTC,TRBV2,NA,few,TRBJ1-2,13
CASGSGQDYETQYF,TGTGCTAGTGGTTCGGGACAGGACTACGAGACCCAGTACTTC,TRBV12-5,TRBD1,once,TRBJ2-5,14
CASSQFPGRGLSAEQYF,TGTGCCAGCAGCCAATTCCCGGGGAGGGGGCTTAGTGCCGAGCAGTACTTC,TRBV14,NA,NA,TRBJ2-7,17
CASSQSPSRPQHF,TGCGCCAGCAGCCAATCTCCCAGTCGACCCCAGCATTTT,TRBV4-3,NA,NA,TRBJ1-5,13
CTSSQIDRGNEKLFF,TGCACCAGCAGCCAAATCGACAGGGGGAATGAAAAACTGTTTTTT,TRBV1,NA,NA,TRBJ1-4,15
CASSLITDTQYF,TGTGCCAGCAGTTTAATTACAGATACGCAGTATTTT,TRBV27,NA,NA,TRBJ2-3,12
CASSLAGTGSYEQYF,TGCGCCAGCAGCTTGGCGGGGACAGGCTCCTACGAGCAGTACTTC,TRBV5-1,TRBD1,NA,TRBJ2-7,15
CASGQGGASPLHF,TGTGCCAGCGGCCAGGGGGGAGCTTCACCCCTCCACTTT,TRBV7-9,TRBD1,NA,TRBJ1-6,13
CASSSKSSLIIYQPQHF,TGTGCCAGCAGCTCCAAGTCATCACTGATTATTTATCAGCCCCAGCATTTT,TRBV7-9,NA,NA,TRBJ1-5,17
CASSMTVFYGNTF,TGTGCCAGTAGTATGACAGTTTTCTATGGCAACACCTTC,TRBV19,NA,NA,TRBJ1-2,13
CASSKQTGTSGSKPYEQYF,TGTGCCAGCAGTAAACAAACCGGGACTAGCGGGAGTAAGCCCTACGAGCAGTACTTC,TRBV6-2/TRBV6-3,TRBD2,NA,TRBJ2-7,19
CATSDPQGLGGSQETQYF,TGTGCCACCAGTGACCCACAGGGGCTAGGCGGCTCCCAAGAGACCCAGTACTTC,TRBV24-1,TRBD1,few,TRBJ2-5,18
CASSPGGVGNTIYF,TGTGCCAGCAGCCCTGGAGGGGTGGGAAACACCATATATTTT,TRBV7-8,NA,NA,TRBJ1-3,14
CSARLARRGLQETQYF,TGCAGTGCTAGATTAGCTAGGAGGGGGCTCCAAGAGACCCAGTACTTC,TRBV20-1,NA,few,TRBJ2-5,16
CASATGTGGETQYF,TGTGCCAGCGCTACCGGGACAGGGGGAGAGACCCAGTACTTC,TRBV2,TRBD1,NA,TRBJ2-5,14
CASSPRQGAWGLFF,TGTGCCAGCAGCCCCCGGCAGGGTGCCTGGGGACTGTTTTTT,TRBV28,NA,NA,TRBJ1-4,14
CSADLAGGRTQYF,TGCAGTGCCGACCTAGCGGGAGGGCGTACGCAGTATTTT,TRBV20-1,TRBD2,few,TRBJ2-3,13
CAWSLASVAFTQYF,TGTGCCTGGAGTTTGGCTAGCGTAGCCTTTACGCAGTATTTT,TRBV30,NA,NA,TRBJ2-3,14
CASSPGIYQETQYF,TGTGCCAGCTCACCAGGAATTTACCAAGAGACCCAGTACTTC,TRBV18,NA,NA,TRBJ2-5,14
CASTSLAGVPDTQYF,TGTGCCAGCACCTCACTAGCGGGAGTTCCGGATACGCAGTATTTT,TRBV2,TRBD2,NA,TRBJ2-3,15
CASSEQILQGSQPQHF,TGTGCCAGCAGTGAACAAATATTACAGGGATCCCAGCCCCAGCATTTT,TRBV6-1,NA,few,TRBJ1-5,16
CASSLPKVEAFF,TGTGCCAGCAGTCTGCCCAAAGTTGAAGCTTTCTTT,TRBV12-3/TRBV12-4,NA,NA,TRBJ1-1,12
CASSSKGTGDYGYTF,TGTGCCAGCAGCTCCAAGGGGACAGGCGACTATGGCTACACCTTC,TRBV11-2,TRBD1,once,TRBJ1-2,15
CASSHGQGNEKLFF,TGCGCCAGCAGCCACGGCCAGGGAAATGAAAAACTGTTTTTT,TRBV4-1,NA,NA,TRBJ1-4,14
CASSSPGGGWQETQYF,TGTGCCAGCAGCTCTCCGGGAGGAGGGTGGCAAGAGACCCAGTACTTC,TRBV6-1,TRBD2,NA,TRBJ2-5,16
CASSLEGGNQPQHF,TGTGCCAGCAGTTTAGAAGGTGGCAATCAGCCCCAGCATTTT,TRBV27,NA,few,TRBJ1-5,14
CASSEVVVEAANTGELFF,TGTGCCAGCAGTGAAGTCGTGGTCGAGGCAGCGAACACCGGGGAGCTGTTTTTT,TRBV6-1,NA,few,TRBJ2-2,18
CASTSFRGTRRETQYF,TGCGCCAGCACCTCCTTCCGGGGTACTCGTCGAGAGACCCAGTACTTC,TRBV5-1,NA,NA,TRBJ2-5,16
CSARATSGGAAAGGPTDTQYF,TGCAGTGCTAGAGCTACTTCAGGGGGCGCGGCGGCGGGAGGACCCACAGATACGCAGTATTTT,TRBV20-1,NA,few,TRBJ2-3,21
CASSYEEVGNIQYF,TGTGCCAGCAGTTACGAAGAGGTTGGAAACATTCAGTACTTC,TRBV6-5,NA,few,TRBJ2-4,14
CASSPPDRAAFF,TGTGCCAGCAGTCCACCGGACAGGGCGGCTTTCTTT,TRBV28,TRBD1,few,TRBJ1-1,12
CASSIGTGGYNEQFF,TGTGCCAGCAGCATCGGGACAGGGGGTTACAATGAGCAGTTCTTC,TRBV7-9,TRBD1,NA,TRBJ2-1,15
CASSLFQGGGPGEQYF,TGCGCCAGCAGCTTGTTCCAGGGAGGGGGCCCGGGGGAGCAGTACTTC,TRBV5-1,NA,NA,TRBJ2-7,16
CASRQGGVETQYF,TGTGCAAGTAGGCAGGGCGGGGTAGAGACCCAGTACTTC,TRBV19,NA,NA,TRBJ2-5,13
CASSRLGQGVTGELFF,TGTGCCAGCAGTAGGTTGGGGCAGGGAGTCACCGGGGAGCTGTTTTTT,TRBV12-3/TRBV12-4,NA,NA,TRBJ2-2,16
CASSLAPGQTYEQYF,TGTGCCAGCAGCTTAGCCCCGGGACAGACCTACGAGCAGTACTTC,TRBV11-1,TRBD1,few,TRBJ2-7,15
CSARGTSGSFSEQFF,TGCAGTGCTAGGGGTACTAGCGGGAGTTTTAGTGAGCAGTTCTTC,TRBV20-1,TRBD2,NA,TRBJ2-1,15
CASSALAGPLSYEQYF,TGTGCCAGCAGCGCCCTAGCGGGTCCACTTAGCTACGAGCAGTACTTC,TRBV14,TRBD2,few,TRBJ2-7,16
CASSFGGTEAFF,TGCGCCAGCAGCTTCGGGGGAACTGAAGCTTTCTTT,TRBV5-1,NA,few,TRBJ1-1,12
CSARLFRGQGGSFNEQFF,TGCAGTGCTAGATTATTCAGGGGGCAGGGCGGGAGTTTTAATGAGCAGTTCTTC,TRBV20-1,NA,NA,TRBJ2-1,18
CASSYIRARETQYF,TGTGCCAGCAGTTATATCCGGGCGCGAGAGACCCAGTACTTC,TRBV6-5,NA,few,TRBJ2-5,14
CSVVNSLLYTEAFF,TGCAGCGTTGTGAACAGTCTTCTATACACTGAAGCTTTCTTT,TRBV29-1,NA,NA,TRBJ1-1,14
CASSVVPTPDTQYF,TGTGCCAGCAGCGTAGTTCCGACCCCAGATACGCAGTATTTT,TRBV7-2,NA,NA,TRBJ2-3,14
CASSLRSGSTDTQYF,TGTGCCAGCAGCTTAAGGAGTGGAAGCACAGATACGCAGTATTTT,TRBV7-3,NA,NA,TRBJ2-3,15
CASSDRTGSLVETQYF,TGTGCCAGCAGCGACCGGACAGGGAGTTTGGTAGAGACCCAGTACTTC,TRBV5-4,TRBD1,few,TRBJ2-5,16
CASKLNRGAVDTQYF,TGTGCCAGCAAACTTAACAGGGGAGCGGTAGATACGCAGTATTTT,TRBV2,TRBD1,few,TRBJ2-3,15
CASSARQGGKGTQYF,TGTGCCAGCAGCGCCCGACAGGGGGGTAAGGGAACGCAGTATTTT,TRBV7-3,TRBD1,NA,TRBJ2-3,15
CASSSPGQPQHF,TGTGCCAGCAGCTCGCCGGGACAGCCCCAGCATTTT,TRBV12-3/TRBV12-4,NA,NA,TRBJ1-5,12
CATSVRGGMKETQYF,TGTGCCACCAGTGTGAGAGGAGGGATGAAGGAGACCCAGTACTTC,TRBV24-1,NA,few,TRBJ2-5,15
CASSTREGLHNEQFF,TGTGCCAGTAGTACGCGGGAGGGCTTGCACAATGAGCAGTTCTTC,TRBV19,TRBD2,few,TRBJ2-1,15